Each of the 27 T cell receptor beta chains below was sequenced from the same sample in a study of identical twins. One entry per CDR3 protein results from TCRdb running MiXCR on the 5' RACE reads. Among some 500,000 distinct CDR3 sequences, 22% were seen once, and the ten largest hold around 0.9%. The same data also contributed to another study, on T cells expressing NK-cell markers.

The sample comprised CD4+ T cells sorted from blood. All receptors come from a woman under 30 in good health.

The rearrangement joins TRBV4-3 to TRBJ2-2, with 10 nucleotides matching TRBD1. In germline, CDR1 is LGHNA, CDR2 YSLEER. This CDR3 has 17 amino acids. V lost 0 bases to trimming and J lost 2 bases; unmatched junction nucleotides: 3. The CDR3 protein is CASSQEGTGVNTGELFF. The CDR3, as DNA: TGCGCCAGCAGCCAAGAAGGGACAGGGGTTAACACCGGGGAGCTGTTTTTT.

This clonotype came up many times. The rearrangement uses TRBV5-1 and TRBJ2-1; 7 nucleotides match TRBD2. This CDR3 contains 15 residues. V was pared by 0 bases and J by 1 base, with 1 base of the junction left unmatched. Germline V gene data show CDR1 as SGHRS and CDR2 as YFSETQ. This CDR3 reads CASSLEAGSYNEQFF. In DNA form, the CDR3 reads TGCGCCAGCAGCTTGGAAGCGGGGTCCTACAATGAGCAGTTCTTC.

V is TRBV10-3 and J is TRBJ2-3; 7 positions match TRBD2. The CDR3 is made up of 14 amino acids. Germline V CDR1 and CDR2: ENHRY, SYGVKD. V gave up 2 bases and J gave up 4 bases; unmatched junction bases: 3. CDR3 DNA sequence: TGTGCCATCAGTGAGCGACTAGCTCCAGATACGCAGTATTTT. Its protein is CAISERLAPDTQYF.

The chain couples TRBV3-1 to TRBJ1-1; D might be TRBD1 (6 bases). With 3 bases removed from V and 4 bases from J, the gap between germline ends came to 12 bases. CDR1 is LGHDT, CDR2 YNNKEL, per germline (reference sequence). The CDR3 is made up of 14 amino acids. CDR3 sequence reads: CASSHRGWATEAFF. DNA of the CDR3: TGTGCCAGCAGCCACAGGGGATGGGCCACTGAAGCTTTCTTT.

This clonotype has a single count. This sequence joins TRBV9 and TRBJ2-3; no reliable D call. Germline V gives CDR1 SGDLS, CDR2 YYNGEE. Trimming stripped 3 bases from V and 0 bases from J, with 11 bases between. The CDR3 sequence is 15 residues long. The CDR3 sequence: CASSADAVSTDTQYF. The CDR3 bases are TGTGCCAGCAGCGCGGACGCCGTGAGCACAGATACGCAGTATTTT. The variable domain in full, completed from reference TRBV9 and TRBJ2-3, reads DSGVTQTPKHLITATGQRVTLRCSPRSGDLSVYWYQQSLDQGLQFLIQYYNGEERAKGNILERFSAQQFPDLHSELNLSSLELGDSALYFCASSADAVSTDTQYFGPGTRLTVL.

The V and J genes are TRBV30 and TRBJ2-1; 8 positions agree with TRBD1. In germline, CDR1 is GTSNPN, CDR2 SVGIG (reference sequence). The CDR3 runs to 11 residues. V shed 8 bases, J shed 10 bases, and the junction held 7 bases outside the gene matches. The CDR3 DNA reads TGTGCCCGTCGACAGGGGCGAGAGCAGTTCTTC. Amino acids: CARRQGREQFF.

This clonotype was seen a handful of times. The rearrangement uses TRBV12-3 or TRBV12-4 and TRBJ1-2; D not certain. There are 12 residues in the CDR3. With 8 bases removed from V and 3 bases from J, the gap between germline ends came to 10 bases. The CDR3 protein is CASGETDYGYTF. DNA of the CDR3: TGTGCCAGCGGGGAAACGGACTATGGCTACACCTTC.

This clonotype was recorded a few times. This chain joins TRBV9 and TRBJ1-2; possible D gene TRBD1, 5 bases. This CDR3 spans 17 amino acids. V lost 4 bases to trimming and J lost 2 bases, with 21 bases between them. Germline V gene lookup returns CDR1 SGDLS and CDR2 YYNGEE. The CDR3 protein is CASSPAGRSNRNYGYTF. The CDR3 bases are TGTGCCAGCAGCCCCGCGGGACGCTCGAATCGGAACTATGGCTACACCTTC.

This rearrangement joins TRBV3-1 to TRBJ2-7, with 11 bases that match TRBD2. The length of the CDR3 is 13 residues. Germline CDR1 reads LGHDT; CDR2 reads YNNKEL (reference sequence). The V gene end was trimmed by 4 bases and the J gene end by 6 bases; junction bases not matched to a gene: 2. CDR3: CASSRTSGGEQYF. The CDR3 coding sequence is TGTGCCAGCAGCCGAACTAGCGGGGGCGAGCAGTACTTC.

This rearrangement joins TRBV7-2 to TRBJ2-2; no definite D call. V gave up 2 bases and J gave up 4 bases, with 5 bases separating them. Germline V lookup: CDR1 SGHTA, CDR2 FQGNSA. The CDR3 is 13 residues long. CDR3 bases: TGTGCCAGCAGCTTAAGAACCACCGGGGAGCTGTTTTTT. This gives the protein CASSLRTTGELFF.

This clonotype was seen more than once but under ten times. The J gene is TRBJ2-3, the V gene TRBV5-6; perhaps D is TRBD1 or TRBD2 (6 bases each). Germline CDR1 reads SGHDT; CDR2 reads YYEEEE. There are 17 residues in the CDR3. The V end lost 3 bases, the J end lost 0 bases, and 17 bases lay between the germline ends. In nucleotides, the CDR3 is TGTGCCAGCAGCTCATCGTCTAGGAGGGGGAGCACAGATACGCAGTATTTT. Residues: CASSSSSRRGSTDTQYF.

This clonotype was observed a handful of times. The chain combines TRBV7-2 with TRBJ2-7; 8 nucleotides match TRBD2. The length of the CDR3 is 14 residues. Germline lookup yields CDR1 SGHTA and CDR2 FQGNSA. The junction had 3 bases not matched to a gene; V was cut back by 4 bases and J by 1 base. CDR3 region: CASSYPGGSYEQYF. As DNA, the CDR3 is TGTGCCAGCAGCTACCCGGGGGGGTCCTACGAGCAGTACTTC.

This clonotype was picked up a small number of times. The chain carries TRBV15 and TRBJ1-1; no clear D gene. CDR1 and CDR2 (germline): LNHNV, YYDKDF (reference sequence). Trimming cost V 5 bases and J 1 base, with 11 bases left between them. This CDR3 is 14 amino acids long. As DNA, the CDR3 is TGTGCCACCAGCTCGTTCCTTAGGAACACTGAAGCTTTCTTT. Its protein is CATSSFLRNTEAFF. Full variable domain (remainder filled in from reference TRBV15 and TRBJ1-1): DAMVIQNPRYQVTQFGKPVTLSCSQTLNHNVMYWYQQKSSQAPKLLFHYYDKDFNNEADTPDNFQSRRPNTSFCFLDIRSPGLGDTAMYLCATSSFLRNTEAFFGQGTRLTVV.

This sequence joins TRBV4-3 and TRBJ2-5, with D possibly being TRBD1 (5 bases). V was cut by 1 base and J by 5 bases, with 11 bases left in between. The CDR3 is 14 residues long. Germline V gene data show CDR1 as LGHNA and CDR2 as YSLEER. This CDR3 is CASSQGWAGETQYF. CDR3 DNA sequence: TGCGCCAGCAGCCAAGGGTGGGCAGGGGAGACCCAGTACTTC.

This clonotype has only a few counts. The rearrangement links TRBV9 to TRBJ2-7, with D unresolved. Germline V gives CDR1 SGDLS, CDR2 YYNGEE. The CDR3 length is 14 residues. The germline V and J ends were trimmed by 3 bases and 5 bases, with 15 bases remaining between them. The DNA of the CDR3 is TGTGCCAGCAGCGAGTCCCCCTTCAACGACGAGCAGTACTTC. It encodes CASSESPFNDEQYF.

CDR3 region: CSATSTGTSGINEQFF. The CDR3 region has the DNA TGCAGTGCTACGTCTACCGGGACTAGCGGGATAAATGAGCAGTTCTTC. This chain connects TRBV20-1 to TRBJ2-1; TRBD2 aligns across 13 bases. This CDR3 region has 16 residues. V dropped 4 bases and J dropped 7; count of bases not matched to a gene: 10. The germline CDR1 and CDR2 sequences are DFQATT and SNEGSKA (reference sequence).

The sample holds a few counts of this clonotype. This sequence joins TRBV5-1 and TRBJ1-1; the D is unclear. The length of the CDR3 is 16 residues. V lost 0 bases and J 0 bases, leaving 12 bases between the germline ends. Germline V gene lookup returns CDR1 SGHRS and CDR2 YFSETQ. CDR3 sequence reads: CASSLGSVALNTEAFF. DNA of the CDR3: TGCGCCAGCAGCTTGGGGTCAGTAGCCCTGAACACTGAAGCTTTCTTT. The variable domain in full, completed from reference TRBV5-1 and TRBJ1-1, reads KAGVTQTPRYLIKTRGQQVTLSCSPISGHRSVSWYQQTPGQGLQFLFEYFSETQRNKGNFPGRFSGRQFSNSRSEMNVSTLELGDSALYLCASSLGSVALNTEAFFGQGTRLTVV.

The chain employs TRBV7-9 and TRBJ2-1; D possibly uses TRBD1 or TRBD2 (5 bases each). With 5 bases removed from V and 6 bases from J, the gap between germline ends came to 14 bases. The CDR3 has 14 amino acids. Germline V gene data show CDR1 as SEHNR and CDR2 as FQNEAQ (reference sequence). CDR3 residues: CASSPYSGRNEQFF. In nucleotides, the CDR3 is TGTGCCAGCAGCCCCTATTCGGGACGCAATGAGCAGTTCTTC.

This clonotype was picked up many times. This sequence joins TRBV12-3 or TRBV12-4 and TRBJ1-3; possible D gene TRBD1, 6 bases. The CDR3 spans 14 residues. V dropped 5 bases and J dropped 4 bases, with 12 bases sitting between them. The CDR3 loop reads CASSQGLGGNTIYF. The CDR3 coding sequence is TGTGCCAGCAGTCAGGGGCTCGGGGGAAACACCATATATTTT.

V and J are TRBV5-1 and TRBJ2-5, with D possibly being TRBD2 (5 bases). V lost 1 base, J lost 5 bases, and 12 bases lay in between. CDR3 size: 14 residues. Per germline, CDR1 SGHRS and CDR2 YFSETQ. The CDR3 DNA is TGCGCCAGCAGCTTGATGCTAGCCCAGGAGACCCAGTACTTC. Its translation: CASSLMLAQETQYF.

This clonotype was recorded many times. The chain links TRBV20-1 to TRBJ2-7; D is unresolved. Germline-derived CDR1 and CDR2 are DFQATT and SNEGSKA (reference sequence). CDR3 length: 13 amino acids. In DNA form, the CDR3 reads TGCAGCGCCTTTAGGACGAGCTCCTACGAGCAGTACTTC. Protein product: CSAFRTSSYEQYF.

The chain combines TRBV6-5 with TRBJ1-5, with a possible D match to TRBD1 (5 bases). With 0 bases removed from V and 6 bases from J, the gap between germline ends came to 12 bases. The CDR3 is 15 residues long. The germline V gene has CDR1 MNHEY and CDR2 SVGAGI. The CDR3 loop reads CASSYSFQGSQPQHF. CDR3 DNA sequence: TGTGCCAGCAGTTACTCTTTTCAGGGAAGTCAGCCCCAGCATTTT.

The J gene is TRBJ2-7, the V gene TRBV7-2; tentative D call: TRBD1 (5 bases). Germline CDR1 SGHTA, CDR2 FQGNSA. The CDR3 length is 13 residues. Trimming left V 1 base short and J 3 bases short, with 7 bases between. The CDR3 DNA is TGTGCCAGCAGCTTAGTCAGGGTCTACGAGCAGTACTTC. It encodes CASSLVRVYEQYF.

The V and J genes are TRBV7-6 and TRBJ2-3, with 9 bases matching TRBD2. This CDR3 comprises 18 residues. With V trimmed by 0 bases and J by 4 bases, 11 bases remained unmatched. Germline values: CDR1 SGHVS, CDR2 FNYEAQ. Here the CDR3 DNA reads TGTGCCAGCAGCTTAGCGCAAGGACTAGCGTCACTTGCAGATACGCAGTATTTT. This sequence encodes CASSLAQGLASLADTQYF.

Here the CDR3 reads CASSLTSKGDTQYF. The CDR3 DNA reads TGTGCCAGCAGCTTAACCTCCAAGGGAGATACGCAGTATTTT. This chain connects TRBV7-3 to TRBJ2-3; D gene ambiguous. Trimming pared 0 bases from V and 5 bases from J, leaving 9 bases between. Germline V gene sequence: CDR1 SGHTA, CDR2 FQGTGA. The CDR3 totals 14 residues.

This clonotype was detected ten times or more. CDR3 residues: CATSRATGPRGGEQFF. For the CDR3, the DNA is TGTGCCACCAGCAGAGCCACAGGTCCCCGGGGGGGTGAGCAGTTCTTC. This chain joins TRBV15 and TRBJ2-1; 8 positions match TRBD2. V gave up 1 base and J gave up 9 bases; unmatched junction bases: 11. Germline V gene sequence: CDR1 LNHNV, CDR2 YYDKDF (reference sequence). CDR3 length: 16 residues. Together with reference TRBV15 and TRBJ2-1, the CDR3 gives the full variable domain: DAMVIQNPRYQVTQFGKPVTLSCSQTLNHNVMYWYQQKSSQAPKLLFHYYDKDFNNEADTPDNFQSRRPNTSFCFLDIRSPGLGDTAMYLCATSRATGPRGGEQFFGPGTRLTVL.

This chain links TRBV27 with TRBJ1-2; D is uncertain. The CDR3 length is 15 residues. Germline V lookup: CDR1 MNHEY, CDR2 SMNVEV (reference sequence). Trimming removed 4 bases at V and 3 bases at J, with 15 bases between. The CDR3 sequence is CASSSSLGGYYGYTF. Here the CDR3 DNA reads TGTGCCAGCAGTTCCTCTCTTGGTGGGTACTATGGCTACACCTTC.